This entry features one TCR beta chain sequence. The V end lost 4 bases, the J end lost 8 bases, and 21 bases lay between the germline ends. Per germline, CDR1 MNHNS and CDR2 SASEGT. This CDR3 spans 16 amino acids. The sample comes from a study of T cell responses to AZD1222 COVID-19 vaccine. Repertoires were generated with immunoSEQ multiplex PCR, while TCRdb's copy carries only in-frame clones and drops some. Among roughly 150,000 clones, 85% to 90% were seen once, and the ten largest hold 1.6%. The gene calls are TRBV6-1 and TRBJ2-1; TRBD1 might be the D (7 bases). Material: peripheral blood, obtained 28 days after the second AZD1222 dose. This receptor was taken from an adult who received the AZD1222 COVID-19 vaccine. The CDR3 loop is CASSARAAGGGDEQFF. The CDR3 region has the DNA TGTGCCAGCAGTGCTCGGGCGGCAGGGGGAGGTGATGAGCAGTTCTTC.